Listed below are T cell receptor beta chains from one sample, sequenced in a study of blood T cell repertoires in COVID-19. Assay used: immunoSEQ multiplex PCR; TCRdb lists only in-frame clones, some missing. The sample shows some 270,000 clones, more than 75% of them seen only once. The sequenced sample consisted of peripheral blood. Every receptor here comes from a woman older than 75 with COVID-19, enrolled during active disease. Each CDR3 is given with its conserved first and last residue. D genes are given only for firm matches. The size entry is marked missing in some rows and otherwise reads once, few, many or a size class.

TRBV5-6	13	.	.	TRBJ2-3	CASSWRSTDTQYF	TGTGCCAGCAGCTGGAGGAGCACAGATACGCAGTATTTT
TRBV29-1	13	.	.	TRBJ1-3	CSVERGSGNTIYF	TGCAGCGTAGAAAGGGGATCTGGAAACACCATATATTTT
TRBV3-1/TRBV3-2	15	.	once	TRBJ1-3	CASSSGQFSGNTIYF	TGTGCCAGCAGTTCAGGACAGTTCTCTGGAAACACCATATATTTT
TRBV28	16	.	.	TRBJ1-3	CASSLYRESSGNTIYF	TGTGCCAGCAGCCTTTACAGGGAATCATCTGGAAACACCATATATTTT
TRBV10-3	16	.	few	TRBJ1-5	CATKEAELYSNQPQHF	TGTGCCACCAAAGAGGCAGAACTATATAGCAATCAGCCCCAGCATTTT
TRBV6-1	14	TRBD1	.	TRBJ2-1	CASSEKGARNEQFF	TGTGCCAGCAGTGAAAAGGGGGCGCGCAATGAGCAGTTCTTC
TRBV28	15	TRBD1	.	TRBJ1-1	CASRRETLGQVEAFF	TGTGCCAGCAGACGGGAGACCCTAGGACAGGTTGAAGCTTTCTTT
TRBV28	14	.	once	TRBJ1-1	CASSLFRRNTEAFF	TGTGCCAGCAGTTTATTCCGTAGGAACACTGAAGCTTTCTTT
TRBV5-4	14	.	.	TRBJ1-1	CASSLGGAKTEAFF	TGTGCCAGCAGCTTAGGGGGGGCCAAGACTGAAGCTTTCTTT
TRBV11-2	15	TRBD1	.	TRBJ2-7	CASSLTGQPSNEQYF	TGTGCCAGCAGCCTCACGGGACAGCCCTCCAACGAGCAGTACTTC
TRBV4-1	15	TRBD2	.	TRBJ2-5	CASSPSGVVRETQYF	TGCGCCAGCAGCCCTAGCGGGGTGGTGCGAGAGACCCAGTACTTC
TRBV27	16	TRBD1	.	TRBJ1-1	CASSLVLGTVGTEAFF	TGTGCCAGCAGTTTAGTCCTCGGGACAGTCGGAACTGAAGCTTTCTTT
TRBV5-1	14	.	.	TRBJ1-6	CASSPYLVNSPLHF	TGCGCCAGCAGCCCGTACCTAGTTAATTCACCCCTCCACTTT
TRBV7-8	12	TRBD1	.	TRBJ1-2	CASNTGAYGYTF	TGTGCCAGCAACACAGGGGCATATGGCTACACCTTC
TRBV12-3/TRBV12-4	13	TRBD1	.	TRBJ2-1	CASRLDRVGEQFF	TGTGCCAGCAGATTGGACAGGGTGGGTGAGCAGTTCTTC
TRBV30	15	.	.	TRBJ1-6	CAWSLSRGGNSPLHF	TGTGCCTGGAGCCTGTCCAGGGGTGGTAATTCACCCCTCCACTTT
TRBV7-9	14	TRBD1	.	TRBJ1-1	CASSPSDRWYEAFF	TGTGCCAGCAGCCCCTCGGACAGGTGGTATGAAGCTTTCTTT
TRBV6-4	16	TRBD1	once	TRBJ2-5	CASSEQLGQGDGTQYF	TGTGCCAGCAGTGAACAATTGGGACAGGGGGATGGGACCCAGTACTTC
TRBV27	17	.	.	TRBJ1-1	CASSFRETGRVRTEAFF	TGTGCCAGCAGTTTCCGAGAGACAGGACGCGTACGGACTGAAGCTTTCTTT
TRBV11-3	12	.	.	TRBJ2-5	CASSQYQETQYF	TGTGCCAGCAGCCAGTACCAAGAGACCCAGTACTTC
TRBV27	12	.	.	TRBJ1-6	CASRQSGSPLHF	TGTGCCAGCAGACAGTCTGGATCACCCCTCCACTTT
TRBV19	14	.	.	TRBJ1-1	CASSGQIGGTEAFF	TGTGCCAGTAGTGGACAGATCGGGGGGACTGAAGCTTTCTTT
TRBV24-1	15	.	.	TRBJ1-5	CATGSGQGSNQPQHF	TGTGCCACGGGCTCGGGCCAGGGAAGCAATCAGCCCCAGCATTTT
TRBV5-5	12	.	.	TRBJ1-2	CASSPSGGYYTF	TGTGCCAGCAGCCCATCGGGAGGTTACTACACCTTC
TRBV27	17	TRBD1	.	TRBJ2-1	CASSNILQGFPYNEQFF	TGTGCCAGCAGTAATATACTACAGGGGTTCCCCTACAATGAGCAGTTCTTC
TRBV21-1	11	.	.	TRBJ2-7	CASSQLTGTGF	TGTGCCAGCAGCCAGCTTACCGGGACAGGGTTC
TRBV7-9	14	.	.	TRBJ1-2	CASSSMGRSYGYTF	TGTGCCAGCAGCTCAATGGGGCGGAGCTATGGCTACACCTTC
TRBV21-1	15	.	.	TRBJ1-1	CASSVIPCTNTEAFF	TGTGCCAGCAGCGTAATCCCTTGTACTAACACTGAAGCTTTCTTT
TRBV25-1	15	TRBD1	.	TRBJ2-1	CASSDTGGLINEQFF	TGTGCCAGCAGCGACACAGGGGGACTGATAAATGAGCAGTTCTTC
TRBV28	17	TRBD2	.	TRBJ2-3	CASSLGGVAGAKDTQYF	TGTGCCAGCAGTTTAGGTGGAGTAGCGGGGGCCAAAGATACGCAGTATTTT
TRBV10-3	14	TRBD2	once	TRBJ2-3	CAISVAGGRDTQYF	TGTGCCATCAGTGTAGCGGGGGGCAGAGATACGCAGTATTTT
TRBV23-1	17	.	.	TRBJ2-3	CASSQSRGAGGTDTQYF	TGCGCCAGCAGTCAATCTCGTGGGGCAGGAGGCACAGATACGCAGTATTTT
TRBV5-1	15	TRBD2	.	TRBJ2-1	CASSLGSGGTNEQFF	TGCGCCAGCAGCTTGGGTAGCGGGGGGACCAATGAGCAGTTCTTC
TRBV7-2	16	TRBD2	.	TRBJ2-1	CASSSGLAGNYNEQFF	TGTGCCAGCAGCTCGGGACTAGCGGGGAACTACAATGAGCAGTTCTTC
TRBV19	13	TRBD2	once	TRBJ2-1	CASSRVAGGEQFF	TGTGCCAGTAGTCGAGTAGCGGGGGGTGAGCAGTTCTTC
TRBV5-1	15	.	.	TRBJ1-2	CASSPDPGTAYGYTF	TGCGCCAGCAGCCCTGACCCGGGTACGGCTTATGGCTACACCTTC
TRBV19	15	TRBD2	.	TRBJ2-1	CASTDRGGPNWEQFF	TGTGCCAGTACAGACCGGGGGGGCCCCAATTGGGAGCAGTTCTTC
TRBV11-2	20	.	.	TRBJ2-7	CASSLEVGGSNLKLDYEQYF	TGTGCCAGCAGCTTAGAGGTTGGGGGCAGTAACCTTAAATTAGACTACGAGCAGTACTTC
TRBV29-1	13	TRBD1	.	TRBJ1-2	CSVEMDRVNGYTF	TGCAGCGTTGAGATGGACAGGGTAAATGGCTACACCTTC
TRBV6-2/TRBV6-3	15	.	.	TRBJ1-3	CASSSADSSGNTIYF	TGTGCCAGCAGTTCCGCGGACAGCTCTGGAAACACCATATATTTT
TRBV19	14	.	.	TRBJ2-2	CASSGQPSTGELFF	TGTGCCAGTAGTGGGCAGCCCTCAACCGGGGAGCTGTTTTTT
TRBV9	14	.	.	TRBJ1-2	CASSVGLQGGGYTF	TGTGCCAGCAGCGTAGGCCTTCAGGGCGGAGGCTACACCTTC
TRBV7-2	15	TRBD1	.	TRBJ1-5	CASSLAQGAGQPQHF	TGTGCCAGCAGCTTAGCACAGGGGGCTGGACAGCCCCAGCATTTT
TRBV5-4	15	.	.	TRBJ2-3	CASSRGTRDTDTQYF	TGTGCCAGCAGCCGAGGGACTCGTGATACAGATACGCAGTATTTT
TRBV19	16	.	.	TRBJ1-2	CASSTEGVGGDYGYTF	TGTGCCAGTAGTACCGAGGGAGTGGGGGGAGACTATGGCTACACCTTC
TRBV6-6	12	.	.	TRBJ1-5	CASSPSPQPQHF	TGTGCCAGCAGTCCCTCTCCCCAGCCCCAGCATTTT
TRBV3-1/TRBV3-2	15	TRBD1	.	TRBJ2-3	CASTNQDRSTDTQYF	TGTGCCAGCACCAATCAGGACAGGAGCACAGATACGCAGTATTTT
TRBV12-2	20	.	.	TRBJ1-5	CASRDPRKVTGIHRSQPQHF	TGTGCAAGTCGCGACCCTCGAAAGGTTACGGGGATTCATCGGAGTCAGCCCCAGCATTTT
TRBV5-1	15	TRBD2	.	TRBJ2-3	CASSLQGLGADTQYF	TGCGCCAGCAGCTTACAGGGACTAGGGGCAGATACGCAGTATTTT
TRBV6-5	15	TRBD1	.	TRBJ1-2	CASSDTGETNYGYTF	TGTGCCAGCAGCGATACAGGGGAGACTAACTATGGCTACACCTTC
TRBV6-6	16	.	few	TRBJ1-5	CASSLSPGSLNQPQHF	TGTGCCAGCAGCTTAAGCCCGGGTTCCCTAAATCAGCCCCAGCATTTT
TRBV7-6	16	.	.	TRBJ1-6	CASSSPAGGTNSPLHF	TGTGCCAGCAGTTCTCCCGCCGGGGGGACGAATTCACCCCTCCACTTT
TRBV19	16	TRBD1	.	TRBJ1-1	CASSPRTGSHDTEAFF	TGTGCCAGTAGTCCAAGGACAGGGAGCCATGACACTGAAGCTTTCTTT
TRBV27	15	TRBD1	.	TRBJ1-2	CASRRTGGLDYGYTF	TGTGCCAGCAGGCGGACAGGGGGCCTCGACTATGGCTACACCTTC
TRBV6-1	15	.	.	TRBJ1-3	CASSEQQGPGNTIYF	TGTGCCAGCAGTGAGCAACAGGGTCCTGGAAACACCATATATTTT